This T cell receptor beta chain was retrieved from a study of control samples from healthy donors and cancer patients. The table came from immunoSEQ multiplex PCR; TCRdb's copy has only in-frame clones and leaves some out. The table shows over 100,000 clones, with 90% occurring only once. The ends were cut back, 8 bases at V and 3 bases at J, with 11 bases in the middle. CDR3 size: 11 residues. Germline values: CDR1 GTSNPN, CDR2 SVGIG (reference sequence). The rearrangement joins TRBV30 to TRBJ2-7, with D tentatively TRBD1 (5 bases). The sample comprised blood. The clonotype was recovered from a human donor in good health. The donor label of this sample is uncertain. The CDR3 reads CATRQNYEQYF. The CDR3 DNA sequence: TGTGCCACCAGACAGAACTACGAGCAGTACTTC.